This record covers a single TCR beta chain. Profiling relied on immunoSEQ multiplex PCR, and the TCRdb table lists in-frame clones only, not all of them. Of about 26,000 clones detected, around 83% appear once; the ten largest clones hold less than 5%. This specimen comes from a study of T cells in localized non-small cell lung cancer. The CDR3 is 12 residues long. Germline V gene lookup returns CDR1 SGHTA and CDR2 FQGTGA. Trimming took 5 bases from V and 13 from J, leaving 17 bases between them. The genes are TRBV7-3 and TRBJ1-2, with D possibly matching TRBD1 (6 bases). The receptor's source is a woman aged 35 to 69 with stage I lung adenocarcinoma. The sample consisted of peripheral blood, taken before any cancer treatment. The CDR3 nucleotides read TGTGCCAGCAGCCTAGGAGGGGGAACGCTCACCTTC. Protein product: CASSLGGGTLTF.